This T cell receptor beta chain was obtained from a study of T cell clones after liver transplantation. The wider study: In this trial, immunosuppression withdrawal was attempted within 2 years of liver transplant. Study-wide findings and caveats: Graft donor-reactive T cells possibly entered the graft instead of undergoing deletion.

A word on this clone: Its matching antigen is unknown.

Clones were sequenced by immunoSEQ multiplex PCR, and TCRdb holds only the in-frame ones, with some missing. In the table there are around 110,000 clones, 90% of which are singletons. Thawed unstimulated PBMCs were FACS-sorted by CD3, CD4 and CD8 into two populations. The CDR3 runs 16 residues. Germline CDR1 and CDR2: MGHRA and YSYEKL. Trimming pared 4 bases from V and 2 bases from J, leaving 18 bases between. This specimen consisted of CD4+ T cells from blood, obtained 12 months after liver transplant. The chain recombines TRBV4-1 with TRBJ2-7; the D gene could be TRBD1 or TRBD2 (5 bases each). This clonotype originated in a human patient who received a liver transplant. Part of the T cells may come from the graft donor. The CDR3 protein is CASSRDDSGTAYEQYF. The DNA for the CDR3 is TGCGCCAGCAGCCGCGACGACTCCGGGACGGCCTACGAGCAGTACTTC.